Shown below are 15 T cell receptor beta chains from a single sample sequenced in a study of shared clonotypes between healthy human individuals. Only in-frame clones appear in the TCRdb table, and some are missing; sequencing was by immunoSEQ multiplex PCR. This sample has some 450,000 clones, with around 77% found just once. The source material was PBMCs. The receptors shown here come from a woman between 40 and 55 years old in good health. Some clones in this sample may be carry-over from other donors' samples.

The chain is built from TRBV18 and TRBJ1-1; TRBD1 matches at 8 bases. Looked up from germline, CDR1 is KGHSH and CDR2 is LQKENI. The CDR3 covers 13 residues. The J segment lost 4 bases and the V segment lost 3 bases, leaving 1 base of the junction unmatched. DNA of the CDR3: TGTGCCAGCTCACCCGACAGGGGCACTGAAGCTTTCTTT. Residues: CASSPDRGTEAFF.

Comments on this clone: A read error is possible here, since a much larger clone lies one base away. This sequence joins TRBV27 and TRBJ2-5; 8 bases fit TRBD1. Germline assignment: CDR1 MNHEY and CDR2 SMNVEV (reference sequence). The trim removed 6 bases at V and 5 bases at J, leaving 5 bases unmatched. The length of the CDR3 is 13 residues. The CDR3 sequence is CASRNRGSETQYF. The CDR3 nucleotides read TGTGCCAGCAGGAACAGGGGGTCGGAGACCCAGTACTTC.

The V call is TRBV6-1, the J call TRBJ2-7; D call uncertain. Deletions cut 4 bases from V and 2 bases from J, with 9 bases between. CDR3 length: 13 amino acids. Germline V gene lookup returns CDR1 MNHNS and CDR2 SASEGT. The CDR3 coding sequence is TGTGCCAGCAGTGTAAGTAGAACCTACGAGCAGTACTTC. Amino acids: CASSVSRTYEQYF.

The CDR3 nucleotides are TGTGCCAGCAGCCCCCTGGCAGGGCACGAGACCCAGTACTTC. Amino acids: CASSPLAGHETQYF. The rearrangement links TRBV14 to TRBJ2-5; TRBD1 might be the D (5 bases). The germline gives CDR1 SGHDN, CDR2 FVKESK. The CDR3 totals 14 residues. Trimming pared 4 bases from V and 5 bases from J, leaving 14 bases between. Filled out from reference TRBV14 and TRBJ2-5, the complete variable domain reads EAGVTQFPSHSVIEKGQTVTLRCDPISGHDNLYWYRRVMGKEIKFLLHFVKESKQDESGMPNNRFLAERTGGTYSTLKVQPAELEDSGVYFCASSPLAGHETQYFGPGTRLLVL.

As regards this clone: The sample has other DNA sequences that encode this CDR3 too. The chain has TRBV27 and TRBJ2-7, with 8 bases matching TRBD1. V shed 5 bases, J shed 4 bases, and the junction held 4 bases outside the gene matches. Looked up from germline, CDR1 is MNHEY and CDR2 is SMNVEV (reference sequence). CDR3 length: 13 amino acids. As DNA, the CDR3 is TGTGCCAGCAGTAGACAGGGGAGGTACGAGCAGTACTTC. Protein sequence: CASSRQGRYEQYF.

The CDR3 nucleotides are TGTGTCGTCCTTTCCGGGGGAAAACCTTACGAGCAGTACTTC. It is translated as CVVLSGGKPYEQYF. This chain joins TRBV28 and TRBJ2-7, with D perhaps matching TRBD2 (6 bases). Germline CDR1 and CDR2: MDHEN and SYDVKM. CDR3 length: 14 residues.

This chain connects TRBV2 to TRBJ1-1; the D is unclear. This CDR3 has 14 residues. Germline V CDR1 and CDR2: SNHLY, FYNNEI. Trimming stripped 5 bases from V and 1 base from J, with 11 bases between. CDR3 nucleotides: TGTGCCAGCAGTTTGTTAAGACAGAACACTGAAGCTTTCTTT. Amino acids: CASSLLRQNTEAFF. Full variable domain (rest looked up from reference TRBV2 and TRBJ1-1): EPEVTQTPSHQVTQMGQEVILRCVPISNHLYFYWYRQILGQKVEFLVSFYNNEISEKSEIFDDQFSVERPDGSNFTLKIRSTKLEDSAMYFCASSLLRQNTEAFFGQGTRLTVV.

The rearrangement uses TRBV7-6 and TRBJ2-7, with D perhaps TRBD1 (5 bases). The CDR3 spans 12 residues. The germline V gene has CDR1 SGHVS and CDR2 FNYEAQ. Trimming removed 2 bases at V and 5 bases at J, with 7 bases between. DNA of the CDR3: TGTGCCAGCAGCTTACGCAGGGACGAGCAGTACTTC. Translated: CASSLRRDEQYF.

The chain employs TRBV28 and TRBJ2-3; 7 bases match TRBD2. The CDR3 sequence is 12 residues long. Germline V lookup: CDR1 MDHEN, CDR2 SYDVKM. The ends lost 4 bases at V and 6 bases at J; junction bases unmatched: 1. CDR3 amino acids: CASSSGGDTQYF. DNA of the CDR3: TGTGCCAGCAGTTCCGGGGGGGATACGCAGTATTTT.

This rearrangement joins TRBV5-6 to TRBJ2-7; 9 positions match TRBD1. V shed 4 bases, J shed 1 base, and the junction held 6 bases outside the gene matches. Germline CDR1 SGHDT, CDR2 YYEEEE. The CDR3 spans 15 residues. Here the CDR3 reads CASSLGQGNSYEQYF. CDR3 bases: TGTGCCAGCAGCCTAGGACAGGGGAATTCCTACGAGCAGTACTTC. Using reference TRBV5-6 and TRBJ2-7 for the parts outside the CDR3, the full variable domain is DAGVTQSPTHLIKTRGQQVTLRCSPKSGHDTVSWYQQALGQGPQFIFQYYEEEERQRGNFPDRFSGHQFPNYSSELNVNALLLGDSALYLCASSLGQGNSYEQYFGPGTRLTVT.

The chain links TRBV28 to TRBJ2-5; tentative D call: TRBD1 (8 bases). TRBJ2-7 explains the end of the DNA better; the J call may be wrong. This CDR3 region has 14 residues. The germline V gene encodes CDR1 MDHEN and CDR2 SYDVKM. The CDR3 is CASRGGTGSYEQYF. DNA for the CDR3: TGTGCCAGCAGGGGGGGGACAGGATCCTACGAGCAGTACTTC.

This clone has a count of ten or more. Other DNA sequences in this sample translate to the same CDR3. The rearrangement joins TRBV29-1 to TRBJ2-7, with TRBD2 identical over 10 bases. Germline CDR1 and CDR2: SQVTM and ANQGSEA. The J segment lost 5 bases and the V segment lost 6 bases, leaving 10 bases of the junction unmatched. CDR3 length: 14 amino acids. CDR3 nucleotide sequence: TGCAGCGTCCAAGGAGGGGGACTAGCGAACGAGCAGTACTTC. Translated, it gives CSVQGGGLANEQYF.

In its sample, this clone was seen a few times. The chain couples TRBV30 to TRBJ1-2; D may be TRBD1 (6 bases). Between the trimmed V and J ends, which lost 1 base and 3 bases, there was a span of 15 bases. This CDR3 has 15 residues. Per germline, CDR1 GTSNPN and CDR2 SVGIG (reference sequence). CDR3 in DNA: TGTGCCTGGAGTGCAGGGGACGGTTATTACTATGGCTACACCTTC. As protein: CAWSAGDGYYYGYTF. Full variable domain (missing parts from reference TRBV30 and TRBJ1-2): SQTIHQWPATLVQPVGSPLSLECTVEGTSNPNLYWYRQAAGRGLQLLFYSVGIGQISSEVPQNLSASRPQDRQFILSSKKLLLSDSGFYLCAWSAGDGYYYGYTFGSGTRLTVV.

This rearrangement joins TRBV28 to TRBJ2-1; TRBD2 agrees at 12 bases. V dropped 6 bases and J dropped 3; count of bases not matched to a gene: 6. Germline lookup yields CDR1 MDHEN and CDR2 SYDVKM. CDR3 size: 16 residues. For the CDR3, the DNA is TGTGCCAGCAGCGAGGGACTAGCGGGCCTCTACAATGAGCAGTTCTTC. This encodes CASSEGLAGLYNEQFF. Complete variable domain (other parts from reference TRBV28 and TRBJ2-1): DVKVTQSSRYLVKRTGEKVFLECVQDMDHENMFWYRQDPGLGLRLIYFSYDVKMKEKGDIPEGYSVSREKKERFSLILESASTNQTSMYLCASSEGLAGLYNEQFFGPGTRLTVL.

The chain carries TRBV19 and TRBJ2-4; TRBD1 aligns across 7 bases. The germline CDR1 and CDR2 sequences are LNHDA and SQIVND (reference sequence). This CDR3 spans 14 amino acids. The J segment lost 8 bases and the V segment lost 4 bases, leaving 8 bases of the junction unmatched. The CDR3 protein is CASSKGRGIDIQYF. As DNA, the CDR3 is TGTGCCAGTAGTAAAGGCAGGGGGATAGACATTCAGTACTTC.